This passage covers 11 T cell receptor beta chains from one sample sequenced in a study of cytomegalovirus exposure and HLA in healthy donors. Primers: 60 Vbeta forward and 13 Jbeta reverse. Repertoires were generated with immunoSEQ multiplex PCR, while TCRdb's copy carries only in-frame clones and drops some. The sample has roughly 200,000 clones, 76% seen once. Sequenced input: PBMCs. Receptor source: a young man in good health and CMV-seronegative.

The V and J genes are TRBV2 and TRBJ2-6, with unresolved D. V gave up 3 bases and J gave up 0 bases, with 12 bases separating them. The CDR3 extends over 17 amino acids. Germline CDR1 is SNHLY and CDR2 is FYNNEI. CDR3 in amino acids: CASSEWQASSGANVLTF. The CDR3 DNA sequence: TGTGCCAGCAGTGAGTGGCAGGCGAGCTCTGGGGCCAACGTCCTGACTTTC.

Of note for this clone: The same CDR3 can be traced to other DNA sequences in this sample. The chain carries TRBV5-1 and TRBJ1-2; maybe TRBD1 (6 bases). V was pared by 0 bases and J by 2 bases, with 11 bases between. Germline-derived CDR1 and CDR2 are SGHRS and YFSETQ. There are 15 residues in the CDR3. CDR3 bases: TGCGCCAGCAGCTTGGTGGCGGGGGCAAACTATGGCTACACCTTC. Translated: CASSLVAGANYGYTF.

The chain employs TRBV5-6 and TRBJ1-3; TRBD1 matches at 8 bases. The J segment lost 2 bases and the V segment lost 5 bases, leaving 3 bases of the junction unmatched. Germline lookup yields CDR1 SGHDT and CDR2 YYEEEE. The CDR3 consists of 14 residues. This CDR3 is CASSSDRAGNTIYF. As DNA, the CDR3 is TGTGCCAGCAGTTCGGACAGGGCTGGAAACACCATATATTTT. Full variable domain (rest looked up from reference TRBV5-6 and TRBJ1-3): DAGVTQSPTHLIKTRGQQVTLRCSPKSGHDTVSWYQQALGQGPQFIFQYYEEEERQRGNFPDRFSGHQFPNYSSELNVNALLLGDSALYLCASSSDRAGNTIYFGEGSWLTVV.

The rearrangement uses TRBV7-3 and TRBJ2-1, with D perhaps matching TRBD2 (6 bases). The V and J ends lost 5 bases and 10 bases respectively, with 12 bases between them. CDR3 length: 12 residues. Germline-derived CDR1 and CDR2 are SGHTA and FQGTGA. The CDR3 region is CASSPFGGEQFF. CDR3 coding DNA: TGTGCCAGCAGCCCATTCGGAGGGGAGCAGTTCTTC. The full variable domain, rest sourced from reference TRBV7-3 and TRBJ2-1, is GAGVSQTPSNKVTEKGKYVELRCDPISGHTALYWYRQSLGQGPEFLIYFQGTGAADDSGLPNDRFFAVRPEGSVSTLKIQRTERGDSAVYLCASSPFGGEQFFGPGTRLTVL.

The CDR3 reads CASAQGPSTDTQYF. The CDR3 DNA reads as TGTGCCAGCGCACAGGGGCCGTCCACAGATACGCAGTATTTT. The chain is built from TRBV13 and TRBJ2-3; 7 nucleotides match TRBD1. J was trimmed by 2 bases and V by 8 bases; bases with no gene match: 7. The CDR3 length is 14 residues. Looked up from germline, CDR1 is PRHDT and CDR2 is FYEKMQ (reference sequence).

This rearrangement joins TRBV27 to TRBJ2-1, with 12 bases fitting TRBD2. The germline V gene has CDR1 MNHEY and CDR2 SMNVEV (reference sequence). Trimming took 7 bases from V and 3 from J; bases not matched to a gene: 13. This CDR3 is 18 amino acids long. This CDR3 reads CASTPRLAGAPNYNEQFF. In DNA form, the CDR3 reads TGTGCCAGCACCCCCCGACTAGCGGGAGCCCCGAACTACAATGAGCAGTTCTTC.

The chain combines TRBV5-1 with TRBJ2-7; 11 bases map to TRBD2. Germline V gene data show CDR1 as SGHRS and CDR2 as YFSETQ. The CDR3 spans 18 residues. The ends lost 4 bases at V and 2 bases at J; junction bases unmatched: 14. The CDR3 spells CASSRSGTSGVNAYEQYF. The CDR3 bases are TGCGCCAGCAGCAGGTCCGGGACTAGCGGAGTCAATGCCTACGAGCAGTACTTC.

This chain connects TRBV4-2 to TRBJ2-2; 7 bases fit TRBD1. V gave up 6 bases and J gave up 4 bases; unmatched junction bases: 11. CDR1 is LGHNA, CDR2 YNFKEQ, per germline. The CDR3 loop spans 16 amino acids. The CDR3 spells CASRQTRTGPTGELFF. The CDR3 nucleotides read TGTGCCAGCAGACAAACCAGGACAGGCCCCACCGGGGAGCTGTTTTTT.

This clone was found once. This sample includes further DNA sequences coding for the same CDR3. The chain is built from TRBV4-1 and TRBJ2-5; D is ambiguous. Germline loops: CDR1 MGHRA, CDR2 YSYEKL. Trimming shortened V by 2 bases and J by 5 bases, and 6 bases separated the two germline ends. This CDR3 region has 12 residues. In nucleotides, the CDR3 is TGCGCCAGCAGCCAACCCCAGGAGACCCAGTACTTC. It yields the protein CASSQPQETQYF.

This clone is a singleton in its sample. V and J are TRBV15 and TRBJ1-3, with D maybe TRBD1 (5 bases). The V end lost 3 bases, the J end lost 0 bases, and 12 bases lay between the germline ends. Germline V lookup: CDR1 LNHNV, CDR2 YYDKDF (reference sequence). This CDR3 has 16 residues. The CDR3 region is CATSREYGGSGNTIYF. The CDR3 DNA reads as TGTGCCACCAGCAGGGAATACGGGGGCTCTGGAAACACCATATATTTT.

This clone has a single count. This CDR3 reads CASRTGGSFDSPLHF. For the CDR3, the DNA is TGTGCCAGCCGGACAGGTGGTTCATTTGATTCACCCCTCCACTTT. The rearrangement uses TRBV28 and TRBJ1-6; 7 nucleotides align to TRBD1. This CDR3 is built from 15 residues. With V trimmed by 8 bases and J by 8 bases, 12 bases remained unmatched. Germline-derived CDR1 and CDR2 are MDHEN and SYDVKM. The full variable domain, its missing parts supplied by reference TRBV28 and TRBJ1-6, is DVKVTQSSRYLVKRTGEKVFLECVQDMDHENMFWYRQDPGLGLRLIYFSYDVKMKEKGDIPEGYSVSREKKERFSLILESASTNQTSMYLCASRTGGSFDSPLHFGNGTRLTVT.